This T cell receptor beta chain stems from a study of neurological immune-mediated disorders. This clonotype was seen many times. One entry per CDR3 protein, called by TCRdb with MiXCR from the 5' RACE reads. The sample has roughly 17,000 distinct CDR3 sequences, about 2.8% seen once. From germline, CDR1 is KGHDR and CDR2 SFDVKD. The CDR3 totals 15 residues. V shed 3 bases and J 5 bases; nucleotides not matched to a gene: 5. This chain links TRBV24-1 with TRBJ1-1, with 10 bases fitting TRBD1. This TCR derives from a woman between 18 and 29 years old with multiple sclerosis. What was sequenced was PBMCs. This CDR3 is CATSDPGQGSTEAFF. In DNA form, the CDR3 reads TGTGCCACCAGTGATCCGGGACAGGGGTCGACTGAAGCTTTCTTT.